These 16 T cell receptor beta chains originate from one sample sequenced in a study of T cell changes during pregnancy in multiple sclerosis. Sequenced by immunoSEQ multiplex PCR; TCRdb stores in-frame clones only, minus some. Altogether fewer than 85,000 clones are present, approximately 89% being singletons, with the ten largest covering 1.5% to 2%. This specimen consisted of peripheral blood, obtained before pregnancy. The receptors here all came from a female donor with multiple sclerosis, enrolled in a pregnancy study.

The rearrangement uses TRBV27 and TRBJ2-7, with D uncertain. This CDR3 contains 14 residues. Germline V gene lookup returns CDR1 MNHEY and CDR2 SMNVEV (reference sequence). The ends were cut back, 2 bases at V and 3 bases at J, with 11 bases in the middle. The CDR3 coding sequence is TGTGCCAGCAGTTTACGGCGGAGTAACTACGAGCAGTACTTC. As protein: CASSLRRSNYEQYF.

The CDR3 region has the DNA TGTGCCAGCAGCCAACAGGGAGGGGCCACTGAAGCTTTCTTT. It translates to CASSQQGGATEAFF. V is TRBV7-6 and J is TRBJ1-1; D might be TRBD1 (6 bases). This CDR3 has 14 residues. CDR1 is SGHVS, CDR2 FNYEAQ, per germline. V lost 5 bases and J 4 bases, leaving 14 bases between the germline ends. Filled out from reference TRBV7-6 and TRBJ1-1, the complete variable domain reads GAGVSQSPRYKVTKRGQDVALRCDPISGHVSLYWYRQALGQGPEFLTYFNYEAQQDKSGLPNDRFSAERPEGSISTLTIQRTEQRDSAMYRCASSQQGGATEAFFGQGTRLTVV.

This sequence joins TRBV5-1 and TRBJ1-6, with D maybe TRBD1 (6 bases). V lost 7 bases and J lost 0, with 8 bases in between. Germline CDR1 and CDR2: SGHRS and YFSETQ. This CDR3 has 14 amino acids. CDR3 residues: CASRQASYNSPLHF. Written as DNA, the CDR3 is TGCGCCAGCCGACAGGCCTCCTATAATTCACCCCTCCACTTT.

CDR3 nucleotides: TGTGCCTGGAGTACTAGGGTGGACTATGGCTACACCTTC. Amino acid sequence: CAWSTRVDYGYTF. The rearrangement uses TRBV30 and TRBJ1-2; D is uncertain. From germline, CDR1 is GTSNPN and CDR2 SVGIG (reference sequence). The CDR3 is 13 residues long. The V end was cut by 2 bases, the J end by 3 bases, with 10 bases between.

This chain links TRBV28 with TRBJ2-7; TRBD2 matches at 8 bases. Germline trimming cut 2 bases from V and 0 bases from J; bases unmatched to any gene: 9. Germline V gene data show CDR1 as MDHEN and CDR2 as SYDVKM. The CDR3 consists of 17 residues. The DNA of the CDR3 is TGTGCCAGCAGTTTAGGTACTAGCGGTCATAGCTCCTACGAGCAGTACTTC. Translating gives CASSLGTSGHSSYEQYF.

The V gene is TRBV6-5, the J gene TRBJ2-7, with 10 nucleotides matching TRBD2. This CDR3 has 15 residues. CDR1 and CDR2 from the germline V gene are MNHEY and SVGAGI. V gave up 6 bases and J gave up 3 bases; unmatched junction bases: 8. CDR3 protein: CASRPSGGAVYEQYF. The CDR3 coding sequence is TGTGCCAGCAGACCCAGCGGGGGGGCCGTCTACGAGCAGTACTTC.

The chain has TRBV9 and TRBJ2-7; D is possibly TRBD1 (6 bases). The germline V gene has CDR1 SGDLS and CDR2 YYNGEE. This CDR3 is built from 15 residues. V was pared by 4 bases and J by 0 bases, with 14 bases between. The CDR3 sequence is CASSLPWDNSYEQYF. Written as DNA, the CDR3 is TGTGCCAGCAGCTTACCCTGGGACAACTCCTACGAGCAGTACTTC.

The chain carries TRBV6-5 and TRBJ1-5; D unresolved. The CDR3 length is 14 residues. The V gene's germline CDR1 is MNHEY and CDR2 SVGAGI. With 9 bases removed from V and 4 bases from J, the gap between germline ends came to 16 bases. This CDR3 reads CASRGNSPNQPQHF. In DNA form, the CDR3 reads TGTGCCAGTCGAGGGAACAGCCCGAATCAGCCCCAGCATTTT.

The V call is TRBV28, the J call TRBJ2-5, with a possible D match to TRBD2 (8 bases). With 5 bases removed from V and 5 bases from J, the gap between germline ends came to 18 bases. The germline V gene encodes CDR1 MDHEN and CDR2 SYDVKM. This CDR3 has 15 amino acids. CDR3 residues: CASSPPGGGRETQYF. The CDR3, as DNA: TGTGCCAGCAGTCCCCCGGGAGGGGGCAGGGAGACCCAGTACTTC.

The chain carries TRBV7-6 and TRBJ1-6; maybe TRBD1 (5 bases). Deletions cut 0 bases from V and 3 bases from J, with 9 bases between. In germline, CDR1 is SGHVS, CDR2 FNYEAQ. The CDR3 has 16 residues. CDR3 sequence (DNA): TGTGCCAGCAGCTTAGCGGGGGGTTTCTATAATTCACCCCTCCACTTT. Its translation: CASSLAGGFYNSPLHF. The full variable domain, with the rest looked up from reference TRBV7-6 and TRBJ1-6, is GAGVSQSPRYKVTKRGQDVALRCDPISGHVSLYWYRQALGQGPEFLTYFNYEAQQDKSGLPNDRFSAERPEGSISTLTIQRTEQRDSAMYRCASSLAGGFYNSPLHFGNGTRLTVT.

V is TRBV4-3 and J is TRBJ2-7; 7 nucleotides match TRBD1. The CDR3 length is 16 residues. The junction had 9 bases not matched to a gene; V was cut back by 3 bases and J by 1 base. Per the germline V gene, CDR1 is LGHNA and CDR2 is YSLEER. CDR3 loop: CASSQGDSDLSYEQYF. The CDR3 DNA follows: TGCGCCAGCAGCCAGGGGGACAGTGACCTATCCTACGAGCAGTACTTC.

This CDR3 is CASSIRGRVTINEQFF. CDR3 DNA sequence: TGTGCCAGTAGTATAAGGGGCAGGGTAACTATTAATGAGCAGTTCTTC. The chain joins TRBV19 to TRBJ2-1; perhaps TRBD1 as D (5 bases). Deletions cut 2 bases from V and 7 bases from J, with 18 bases between. CDR1 and CDR2 (germline): LNHDA, SQIVND (reference sequence). CDR3 length: 16 residues.

The CDR3, as DNA: TGCAGCGTTGAGGGACAGGGGTATGAGCAGTTCTTC. It encodes CSVEGQGYEQFF. V gene TRBV29-1 combines with J gene TRBJ2-1; TRBD1 agrees at 10 bases. The germline V gene encodes CDR1 SQVTM and CDR2 ANQGSEA. This CDR3 is 12 amino acids long. V was pared by 3 bases and J by 8 bases, with 1 base of the junction left unmatched.

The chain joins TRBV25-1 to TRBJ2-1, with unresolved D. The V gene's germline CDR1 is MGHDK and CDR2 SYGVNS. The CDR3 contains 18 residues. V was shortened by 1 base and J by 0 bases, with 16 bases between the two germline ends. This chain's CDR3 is CASSEFPLNSNSYNEQFF. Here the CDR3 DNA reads TGTGCCAGCAGTGAATTCCCCCTGAACTCCAACTCCTACAATGAGCAGTTCTTC. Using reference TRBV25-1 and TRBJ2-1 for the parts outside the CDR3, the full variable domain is EADIYQTPRYLVIGTGKKITLECSQTMGHDKMYWYQQDPGMELHLIHYSYGVNSTEKGDLSSESTVSRIRTEHFPLTLESARPSHTSQYLCASSEFPLNSNSYNEQFFGPGTRLTVL.

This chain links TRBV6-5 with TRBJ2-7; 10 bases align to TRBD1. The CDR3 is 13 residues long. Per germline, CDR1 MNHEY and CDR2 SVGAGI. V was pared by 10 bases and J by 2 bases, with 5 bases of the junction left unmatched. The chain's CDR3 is CATRDRGPYEQYF. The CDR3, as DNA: TGTGCCACCCGGGACAGGGGACCCTACGAGCAGTACTTC.

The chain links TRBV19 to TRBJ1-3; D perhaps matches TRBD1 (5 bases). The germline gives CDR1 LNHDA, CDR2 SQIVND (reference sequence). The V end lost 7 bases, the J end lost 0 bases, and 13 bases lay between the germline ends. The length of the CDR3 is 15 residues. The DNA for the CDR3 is TGTGCCAGTACCGAGAGACAGCCCTCTGGAAACACCATATATTTT. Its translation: CASTERQPSGNTIYF.